The entry below describes one TCR beta chain. Its antigen is undetermined. These data originate in a study of monozygotic twins with inflammatory bowel disease. Germline V CDR1 and CDR2: SNHLY, FYNNEI. CDR3 size: 14 residues. Whole-study findings and limits: Heterogeneous immunosuppressive treatment regimens may have introduced variability into patient repertoires.

During cDNA synthesis, UMIs that each contained a 6-nucleotide sample barcode were added by means of template switching. Amplification of TCRalpha and TCRbeta cDNA involved two nested PCRs that ran for around 16 and 10 cycles. Following a re-call of the 5' RACE reads, TCRdb has one entry per CDR3 protein and lacks DNA. Its table lists about 210,000 distinct CDR3 sequences. The chain combines TRBV2 with TRBJ2-1; TCRdb selects TRBD2, and the lack of DNA leaves this call unchecked. Sequencing was performed on blood. The origin of this receptor is a human donor with ulcerative colitis or Crohn's disease, or a healthy co-twin of an affected twin (not recorded which). The CDR3 sequence: CASSRGAGSNEQFF.